This T cell receptor (beta chain) was recorded in a study of monozygotic twins with inflammatory bowel disease. Of note for this clonotype: The antigen remains unidentified.

Germline loops: CDR1 MDHEN, CDR2 SYDVKM. The CDR3 loop spans 13 amino acids. TCRdb re-called the 5' RACE reads and catalogs CDR3 proteins one per entry, DNA excluded. Recorded for this sample: 310,000 or so distinct CDR3 sequences. General observations from the study: Inverse Simpson values showed less TCRbeta diversity in IBD patients than in their healthy co-twins.

Sequenced: blood. The chain employs TRBV28 and TRBJ1-2. This TCR derives from a human donor with ulcerative colitis or Crohn's disease, or a healthy co-twin of an affected twin (not recorded which). The CDR3 protein is CASKLGGEGGYTF.